This T cell receptor beta chain is drawn from a study of T-cell memory formation after mild COVID-19. V lost 2 bases to trimming and J lost 3 bases, with 11 bases between them. This CDR3 spans 14 amino acids. Germline loops: CDR1 SQVTM, CDR2 ANQGSEA. From the 5' RACE reads, TCRdb called clonotypes with MiXCR, one entry per CDR3 protein. Here the sample spans more than 250,000 distinct CDR3 sequences, approximately 19% being singletons. This receptor was identified in a man aged 18 to 29 who had mild COVID-19 (a few samples of this study predate the infection). Cell type and time point are not known. What was sequenced was PBMCs or a T cell subset sorted from them (not recorded which). The chain combines TRBV29-1 with TRBJ2-1; D not certain. The CDR3 protein is CSVESPLFYNEQFF. CDR3 DNA: TGCAGCGTTGAATCACCCTTGTTCTACAATGAGCAGTTCTTC.